The source of this T cell receptor (beta chain) is a study of blood T cell repertoires in COVID-19. Study-wide context: COVID-19 samples, acute and convalescent, were from the United States, Italy and Spain.

Trimming took off 1 base at V and 2 bases at J, with 17 bases between the two ends. The CDR3 is 17 amino acids. Germline-derived CDR1 and CDR2 are KGHSH and LQKENI. Sequencing was performed with immunoSEQ multiplex PCR; in TCRdb, only in-frame clones are kept and a portion is missing. Of approximately 240,000 clones detected, about 83% appear once; the ten largest clones hold around 5.5%. This clone was seen just once. This clonotype originated in a human donor in a cohort sampled during active COVID-19. The rearrangement joins TRBV18 to TRBJ2-5; D is possibly TRBD2 (5 bases). Sequencing used peripheral blood. CDR3 nucleotide sequence: TGTGCCAGCTCACCACTTGGTCCCTTAGCGTTACAAGAGACCCAGTACTTC. It encodes CASSPLGPLALQETQYF.